At least ten counts were recorded for the clone carrying this T cell receptor (beta chain). Antigen unknown. Exclusion of a patient resulted from uncontrolled infection, other autoimmune disease, pregnancy or lactation. What was amplified from RNA transcripts were TCR beta CDR3 regions. When the TCR CDR3 underwent first-round RT-PCR, the HTBI primer set was used. TCRdb called the multiplex PCR reads again in MiXCR, with one record for every CDR3 protein. The table has roughly 380,000 distinct CDR3 sequences, about 15% seen once. The sample originates from a study of T cells in Graves' hyperthyroidism and ophthalmopathy. The study, taken as a whole, reports: The model made its ophthalmopathy prediction, and onset followed a median approximately 6 months later. Expanded thyroid clonotypes (above 0.001) were mostly also found in blood.

This CDR3 is built from 14 residues. V was shortened by 7 bases and J by 3 bases, with 16 bases between the two germline ends. In germline, CDR1 is MNHNS, CDR2 SASEGT. The sample comprised blood. The clonotype was recovered from a woman aged 55-69 years with Graves' hyperthyroidism. V usage is TRBV6-1 and J usage is TRBJ2-7, with D maybe TRBD1 (6 bases). The CDR3 protein is CASNLDRTIYEQYF. The CDR3 DNA reads as TGTGCCAGCAACCTGGACAGAACCATCTACGAGCAGTACTTC.